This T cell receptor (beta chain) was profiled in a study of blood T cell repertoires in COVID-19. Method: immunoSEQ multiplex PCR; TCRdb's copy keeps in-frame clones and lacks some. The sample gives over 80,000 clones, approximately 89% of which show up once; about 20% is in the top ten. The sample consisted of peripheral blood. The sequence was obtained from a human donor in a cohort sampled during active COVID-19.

CDR3 sequence (DNA): TGTGCCAGCAGCGGCGGGGCTCTAGGTATGGATACGCAGTATTTT. This translates into CASSGGALGMDTQYF. J is TRBJ2-3 and V is TRBV9; possible D gene TRBD2, 6 bases. The length of the CDR3 is 15 residues. Looked up from germline, CDR1 is SGDLS and CDR2 is YYNGEE. The ends were cut back, 3 bases at V and 6 bases at J, with 17 bases in the middle. Full variable domain (outside the CDR3, taken from reference TRBV9 and TRBJ2-3): DSGVTQTPKHLITATGQRVTLRCSPRSGDLSVYWYQQSLDQGLQFLIQYYNGEERAKGNILERFSAQQFPDLHSELNLSSLELGDSALYFCASSGGALGMDTQYFGPGTRLTVL.